The present TCR beta chain was sequenced within a study of CXCR3-negative and CXCR3-positive naive CD8 T cells. Comments on this clonotype: Antigen specificity is unknown.

The TRB cDNA libraries were prepared by 5' RACE with UMI labels. TCRdb processed the 5' RACE reads again and assigns one entry to each CDR3 protein, with no DNA. This table lists 41,000 or so distinct CDR3 sequences. General study findings and limits: TRB CDR3s of CXCR3-positive naive cells were more hydrophobic than those of CXCR3-negative naive cells.

CDR1 is MNHEY and CDR2 is SVGAGI in the germline V gene. The CDR3 sequence is 16 residues long. Sample: naive CXCR3- CD8+ T cells from blood. Subset reported: CD45RO-CCR7+CD27+CD95- naive CD8+ T cells lacking CXCR3 (TNR3-). The gene calls are TRBV6-5 and TRBJ2-1; without DNA, the TCRdb call of TRBD2 cannot be checked. The TCR was taken from a human donor in good health. Some clones in this sample may be carry-over from other donors' samples. CDR3 in amino acids: CASSPPDGPPYNEQFF.